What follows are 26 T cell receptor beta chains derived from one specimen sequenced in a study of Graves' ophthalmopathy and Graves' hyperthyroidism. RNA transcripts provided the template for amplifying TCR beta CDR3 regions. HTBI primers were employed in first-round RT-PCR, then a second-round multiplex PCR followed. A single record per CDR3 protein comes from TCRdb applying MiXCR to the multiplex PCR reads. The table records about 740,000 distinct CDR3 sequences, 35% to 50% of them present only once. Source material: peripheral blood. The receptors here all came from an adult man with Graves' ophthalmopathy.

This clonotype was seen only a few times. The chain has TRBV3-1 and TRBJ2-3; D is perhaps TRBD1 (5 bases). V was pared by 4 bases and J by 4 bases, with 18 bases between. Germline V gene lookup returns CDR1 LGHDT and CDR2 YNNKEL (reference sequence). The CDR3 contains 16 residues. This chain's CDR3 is CASSLRPGGAADTQYF. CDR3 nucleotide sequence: TGTGCCAGCAGCCTACGGCCAGGTGGGGCCGCAGATACGCAGTATTTT.

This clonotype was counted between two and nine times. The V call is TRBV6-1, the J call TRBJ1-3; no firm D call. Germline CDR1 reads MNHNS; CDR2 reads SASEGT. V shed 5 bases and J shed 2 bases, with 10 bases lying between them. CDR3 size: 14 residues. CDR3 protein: CASSPVRTGNTIYF. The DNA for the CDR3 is TGTGCCAGCAGTCCCGTGCGGACTGGAAACACCATATATTTT.

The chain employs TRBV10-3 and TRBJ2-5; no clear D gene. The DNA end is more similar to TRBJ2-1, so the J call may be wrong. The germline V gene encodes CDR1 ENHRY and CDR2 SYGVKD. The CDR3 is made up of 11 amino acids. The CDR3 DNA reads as TGTGCCATCAGTGACTACAATGAGCAGTTCTTC. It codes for CAISDYNEQFF.

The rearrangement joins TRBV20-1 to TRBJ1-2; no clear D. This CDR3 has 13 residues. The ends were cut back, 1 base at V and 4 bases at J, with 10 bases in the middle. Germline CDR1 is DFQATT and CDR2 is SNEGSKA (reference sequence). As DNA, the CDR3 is TGCAGTGCTAGAGCCAAGGGCGGCTATGGCTACACCTTC. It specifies CSARAKGGYGYTF.

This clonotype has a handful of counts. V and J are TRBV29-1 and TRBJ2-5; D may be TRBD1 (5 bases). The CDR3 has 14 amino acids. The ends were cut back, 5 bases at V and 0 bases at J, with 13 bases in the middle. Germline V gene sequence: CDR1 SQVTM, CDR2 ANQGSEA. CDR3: CSVRERTHQETQYF. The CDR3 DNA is TGCAGCGTTCGTGAACGGACACACCAAGAGACCCAGTACTTC.

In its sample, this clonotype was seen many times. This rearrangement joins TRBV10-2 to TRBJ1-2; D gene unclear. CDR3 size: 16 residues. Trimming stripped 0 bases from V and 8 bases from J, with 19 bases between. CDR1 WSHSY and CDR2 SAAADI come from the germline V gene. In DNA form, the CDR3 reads TGCGCCAGCAGTGAGTCGGCGGTCAGCGCTTTATGGGGCTACACCTTC. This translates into CASSESAVSALWGYTF.

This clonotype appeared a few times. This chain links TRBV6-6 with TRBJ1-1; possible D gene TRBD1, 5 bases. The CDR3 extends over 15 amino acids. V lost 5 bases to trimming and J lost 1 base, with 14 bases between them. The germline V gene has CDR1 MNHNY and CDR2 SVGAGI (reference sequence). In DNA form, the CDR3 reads TGTGCCAGCAGTCCTCCGGGACGGACGAACACTGAAGCTTTCTTT. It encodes CASSPPGRTNTEAFF.

The DNA of the CDR3 is TGTGCCAGCAGCCCCAAGATGACAGGCCCCTATGGCTACACCTTC. The encoded protein is CASSPKMTGPYGYTF. The genes are TRBV9 and TRBJ1-2; tentative D call: TRBD1 (6 bases). The germline V gene has CDR1 SGDLS and CDR2 YYNGEE. The germline V and J ends were trimmed by 4 bases and 4 bases, with 17 bases remaining between them. This CDR3 has 15 amino acids.

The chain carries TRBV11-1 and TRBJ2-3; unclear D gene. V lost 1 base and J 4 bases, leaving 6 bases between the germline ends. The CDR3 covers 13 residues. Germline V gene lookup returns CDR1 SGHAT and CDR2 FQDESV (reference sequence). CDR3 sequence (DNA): TGTGCCAGCAGCTTAGGCACATCAGATACGCAGTATTTT. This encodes CASSLGTSDTQYF.

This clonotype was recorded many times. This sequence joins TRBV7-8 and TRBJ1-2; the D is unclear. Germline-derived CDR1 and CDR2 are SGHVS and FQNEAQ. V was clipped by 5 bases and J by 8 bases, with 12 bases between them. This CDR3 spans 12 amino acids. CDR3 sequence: CASSGGERGYTF. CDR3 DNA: TGTGCCAGCAGCGGCGGGGAACGCGGCTACACCTTC.

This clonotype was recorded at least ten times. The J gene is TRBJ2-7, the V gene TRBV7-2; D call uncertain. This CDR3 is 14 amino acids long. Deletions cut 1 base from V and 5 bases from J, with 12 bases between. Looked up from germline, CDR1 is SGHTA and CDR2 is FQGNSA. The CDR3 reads CASSLELALNEQYF. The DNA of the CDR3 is TGTGCCAGCAGCTTAGAGCTTGCGCTCAACGAGCAGTACTTC.

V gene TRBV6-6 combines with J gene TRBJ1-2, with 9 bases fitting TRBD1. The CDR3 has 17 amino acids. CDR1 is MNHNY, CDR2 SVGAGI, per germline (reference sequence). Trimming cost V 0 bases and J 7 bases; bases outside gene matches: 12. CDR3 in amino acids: CASSYSGTGKGVLGYTF. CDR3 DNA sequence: TGTGCCAGCAGTTACTCCGGGACAGGGAAGGGGGTGCTTGGCTACACCTTC.

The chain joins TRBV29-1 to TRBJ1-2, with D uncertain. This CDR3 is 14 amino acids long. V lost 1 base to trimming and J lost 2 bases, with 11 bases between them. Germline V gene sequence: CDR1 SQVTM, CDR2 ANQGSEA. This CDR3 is CSVEVEGQNYGYTF. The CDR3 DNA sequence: TGCAGCGTTGAAGTTGAGGGCCAGAACTATGGCTACACCTTC.

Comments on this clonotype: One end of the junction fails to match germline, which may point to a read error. CDR3 coding DNA: TGTGCCAGCAGTTCACAGTGGGGGGGAACTCAGCCCCAGCATTTT. This sequence encodes CASSSQWGGTQPQHF. The chain joins TRBV24-1 to TRBJ1-5; weak D call: TRBD1 (5 bases). The CDR3 extends over 15 amino acids. Germline V gene lookup returns CDR1 KGHDR and CDR2 SFDVKD.

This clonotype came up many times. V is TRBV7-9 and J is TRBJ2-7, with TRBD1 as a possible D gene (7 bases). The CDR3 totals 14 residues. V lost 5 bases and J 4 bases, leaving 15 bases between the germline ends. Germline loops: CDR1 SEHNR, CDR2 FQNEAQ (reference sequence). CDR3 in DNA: TGTGCCAGCAGCCATAGCGGCAGGGGGTACGAGCAGTACTTC. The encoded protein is CASSHSGRGYEQYF.

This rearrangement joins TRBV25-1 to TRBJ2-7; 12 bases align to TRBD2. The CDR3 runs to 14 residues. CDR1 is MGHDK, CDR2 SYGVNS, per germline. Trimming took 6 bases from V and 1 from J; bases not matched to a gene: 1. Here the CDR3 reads CASRTSGSSYEQYF. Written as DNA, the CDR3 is TGTGCCAGCAGGACTAGCGGGAGTTCCTACGAGCAGTACTTC.

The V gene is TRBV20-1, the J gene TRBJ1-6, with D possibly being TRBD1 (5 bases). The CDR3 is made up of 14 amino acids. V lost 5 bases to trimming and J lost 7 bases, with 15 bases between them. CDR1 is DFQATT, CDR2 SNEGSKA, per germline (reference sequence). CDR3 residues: CSARGRALNSPLHF. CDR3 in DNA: TGCAGTGCTCGTGGCAGGGCACTAAATTCACCCCTCCACTTT.

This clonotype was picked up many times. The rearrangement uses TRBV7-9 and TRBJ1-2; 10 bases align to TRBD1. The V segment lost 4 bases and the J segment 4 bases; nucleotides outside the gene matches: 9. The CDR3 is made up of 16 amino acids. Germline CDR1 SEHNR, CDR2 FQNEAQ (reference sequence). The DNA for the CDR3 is TGTGCCAGCAGCTCGGACCGGGACAGGGGTTTCTATGGCTACACCTTC. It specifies CASSSDRDRGFYGYTF. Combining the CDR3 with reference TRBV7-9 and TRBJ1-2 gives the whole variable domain DTGVSQNPRHKITKRGQNVTFRCDPISEHNRLYWYRQTLGQGPEFLTYFQNEAQLEKSRLLSDRFSAERPKGSFSTLEIQRTEQGDSAMYLCASSSDRDRGFYGYTFGSGTRLTVV.

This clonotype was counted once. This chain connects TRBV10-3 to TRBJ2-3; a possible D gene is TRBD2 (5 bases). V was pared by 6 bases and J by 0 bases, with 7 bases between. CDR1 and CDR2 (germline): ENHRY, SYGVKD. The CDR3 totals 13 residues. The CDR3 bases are TGTGCCATCAGCGAGGGTAGCACAGATACGCAGTATTTT. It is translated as CAISEGSTDTQYF.

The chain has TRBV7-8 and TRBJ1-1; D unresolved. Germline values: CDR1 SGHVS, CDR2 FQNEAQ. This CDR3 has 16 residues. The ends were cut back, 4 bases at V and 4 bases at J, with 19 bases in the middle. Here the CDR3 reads CASSSPEQSSFTEAFF. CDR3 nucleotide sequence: TGTGCCAGCAGCTCACCGGAACAGAGCAGTTTCACTGAAGCTTTCTTT.

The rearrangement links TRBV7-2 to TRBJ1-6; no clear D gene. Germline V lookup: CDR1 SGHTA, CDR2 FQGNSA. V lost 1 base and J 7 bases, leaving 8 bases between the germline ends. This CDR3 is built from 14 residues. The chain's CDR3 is CASSLVWSNSPLHF. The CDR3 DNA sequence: TGTGCCAGCAGCTTAGTTTGGTCGAATTCACCCCTCCACTTT.

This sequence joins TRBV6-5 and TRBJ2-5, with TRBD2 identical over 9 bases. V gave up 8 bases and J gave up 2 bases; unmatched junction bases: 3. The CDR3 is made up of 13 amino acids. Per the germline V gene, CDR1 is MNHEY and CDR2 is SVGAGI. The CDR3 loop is CASRLADQETQYF. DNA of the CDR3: TGTGCCAGCCGACTAGCGGATCAAGAGACCCAGTACTTC.

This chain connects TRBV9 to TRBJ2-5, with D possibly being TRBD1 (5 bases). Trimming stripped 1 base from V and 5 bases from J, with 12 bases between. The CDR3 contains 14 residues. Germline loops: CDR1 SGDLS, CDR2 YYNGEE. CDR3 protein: CASSVQGTRETQYF. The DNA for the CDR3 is TGTGCCAGCAGCGTACAGGGCACAAGGGAGACCCAGTACTTC.

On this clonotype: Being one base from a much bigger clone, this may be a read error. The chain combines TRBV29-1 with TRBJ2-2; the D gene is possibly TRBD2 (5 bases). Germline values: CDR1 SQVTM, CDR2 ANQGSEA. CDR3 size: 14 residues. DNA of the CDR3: TGCAGCGTTGTGGTCGCCATCTCCACCGGGGAGCCGTTTTTT. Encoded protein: CSVVVAISTGEPFF.

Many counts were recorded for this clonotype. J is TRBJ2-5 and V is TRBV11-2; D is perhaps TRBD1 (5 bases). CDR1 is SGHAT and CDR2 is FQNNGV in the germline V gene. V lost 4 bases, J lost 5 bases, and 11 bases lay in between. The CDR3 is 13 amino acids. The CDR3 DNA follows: TGTGCCAGCAGCTGGGGCCGTCAGGAGACCCAGTACTTC. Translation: CASSWGRQETQYF.

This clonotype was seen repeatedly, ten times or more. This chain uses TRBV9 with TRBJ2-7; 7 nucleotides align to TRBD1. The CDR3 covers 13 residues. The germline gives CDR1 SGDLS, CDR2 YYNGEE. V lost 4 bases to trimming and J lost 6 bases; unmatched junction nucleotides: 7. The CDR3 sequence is CASSPGTAPEQYF. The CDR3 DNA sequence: TGTGCCAGCAGCCCAGGGACAGCTCCCGAGCAGTACTTC.